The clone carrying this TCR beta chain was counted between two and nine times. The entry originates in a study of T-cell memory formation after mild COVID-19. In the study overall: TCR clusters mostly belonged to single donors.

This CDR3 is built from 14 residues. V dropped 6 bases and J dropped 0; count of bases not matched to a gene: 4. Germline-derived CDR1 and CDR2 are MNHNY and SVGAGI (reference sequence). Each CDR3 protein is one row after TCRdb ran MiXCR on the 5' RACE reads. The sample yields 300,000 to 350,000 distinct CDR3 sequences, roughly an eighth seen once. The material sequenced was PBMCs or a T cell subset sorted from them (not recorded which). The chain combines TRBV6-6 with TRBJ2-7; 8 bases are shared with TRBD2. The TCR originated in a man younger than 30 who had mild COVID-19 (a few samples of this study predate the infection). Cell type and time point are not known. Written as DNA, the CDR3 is TGTGCCAGCAGACTAGCGGACCACTCCTACGAGCAGTACTTC. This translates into CASRLADHSYEQYF.